A selection of T cell receptor beta chains follows, all from one sample in a study of shared clonotypes between healthy human individuals. Sequencing was performed with immunoSEQ multiplex PCR; in TCRdb, only in-frame clones are kept and a portion is missing. Of a few hundred thousand clones in the sample, approximately 65% were seen once. Sequencing was carried out using memory CD4+ T cells sorted from blood. The receptor source for this set is a man aged 25-45 years in good health. Each CDR3 is given with its conserved first and last residue.

CDR3 protein	J gene	V gene
CASSLAQRGRQETQYF	TRBJ2-5	TRBV11-2
CASSPQLAGAGEQFF	TRBJ2-1	TRBV7-2
CASRYLQGAGSYNEQFF	TRBJ2-1	TRBV27
CASSPGPRDEKLFF	TRBJ1-4	TRBV18
CASSPLLAGGSDTQYF	TRBJ2-3	TRBV18
CASRLQGGYTEAFF	TRBJ1-1	TRBV28
CASSVSRTDYSGANVLTF	TRBJ2-6	TRBV9
CATSRGFTNGAKNIQYF	TRBJ2-4	TRBV15
CASCKGIGTDTQYF	TRBJ2-3	TRBV7-8
CASSVRGSYEQYF	TRBJ2-7	TRBV6-1
CASSLAGETQYF	TRBJ2-5	TRBV7-2
CASSWEGANYGYTF	TRBJ1-2	TRBV28
CASSAHLLSASGNTIYF	TRBJ1-3	TRBV6-1
CASSPRFWTGEETQYF	TRBJ2-5	TRBV7-2
CASSPGTRNTGELFF	TRBJ2-2	TRBV5-4
CASSERAVYEQYF	TRBJ2-7	TRBV6-1
CASSEEGSNQPQHF	TRBJ1-5	TRBV6-4
CASSVFQGVDEQFF	TRBJ2-1	TRBV2
CASGLGIGGTEAFF	TRBJ1-1	TRBV5-4
CASSYRDQETQYF	TRBJ2-5	TRBV7-2
CASSPPVVALRIDEQFF	TRBJ2-1	TRBV14
CASSQWVNTGELFF	TRBJ2-2	TRBV4-3
CASSSTGSRQPQHF	TRBJ1-5	TRBV27
CASSPSEYLQPQHF	TRBJ1-5	TRBV18
CASTLGVAYGYTF	TRBJ1-2	TRBV6-5
CASTPKLRGRDEQFF	TRBJ2-1	TRBV7-2
CASSQDLYGQRGYTF	TRBJ1-2	TRBV14
CSVGPDTARSYNEQFF	TRBJ2-1	TRBV29-1
CASSEVGANYGYTF	TRBJ1-2	TRBV2
CSASPQETQYF	TRBJ2-5	TRBV20-1
CATSRGPEKLFF	TRBJ1-4	TRBV15
CASARGSYEQYF	TRBJ2-7	TRBV6-6
CATTTGPAYNEQFF	TRBJ2-1	TRBV6-1
CASSTGQGSYNEQFF	TRBJ2-1	TRBV7-9
CASSSRIAGDTQYF	TRBJ2-3	TRBV5-4
CASSSRQGMVQPQHF	TRBJ1-5	TRBV7-2
CASRPVTSQQETQYF	TRBJ2-5	TRBV6-6
CASSSYSGAYNEQFF	TRBJ2-1	TRBV27
CSVRQGDFEAFF	TRBJ1-1	TRBV29-1
CASSLGPGAYEQYF	TRBJ2-7	TRBV7-2
CASSSAGPGNEKLFF	TRBJ1-4	TRBV5-6
CAVRGSGTDYYEQYF	TRBJ2-7	TRBV2
CASSFRGQTDTQYF	TRBJ2-3	TRBV11-3
CASSSGQGADEQFF	TRBJ2-1	TRBV11-2
CASSGAGSGANVLTF	TRBJ2-6	TRBV28
CASSLARDTQYF	TRBJ2-3	TRBV5-1
CASRVGGSNTGELFF	TRBJ2-2	TRBV2
CASSERAGAKALLAKNIQYF	TRBJ2-4	TRBV6-1
CASSHGRNNQPQHF	TRBJ1-5	TRBV28